The 28 T cell receptor beta chains below were found in one sample sequenced in a study of T cells after yellow fever vaccination. From the 5' RACE reads, TCRdb called clonotypes with MiXCR, one entry per CDR3 protein. Among 250,000 or so distinct CDR3 sequences listed, around 3.5% were seen once. The material was PBMCs, obtained 15 days after the yellow fever booster vaccination. The receptors were gathered from a man in his late teens or twenties who received the YFV17D yellow fever vaccine.

This clonotype was observed many times. CDR3 sequence: CASSLAPGGYEQYV. The CDR3 coding sequence is TGTGCCAGCAGCTTGGCCCCGGGAGGCTACGAGCAGTACGTC. The chain is built from TRBV11-2 and TRBJ2-7; 7 bases match TRBD2. The CDR3 is 14 amino acids. Per germline, CDR1 SGHAT and CDR2 FQNNGV. V trimming: 3 bases; J trimming: 3 bases; junction bases outside the gene matches: 5.

There are many counts of this clonotype. This sequence joins TRBV6-1 and TRBJ2-3, with 8 bases lining up with TRBD2. The CDR3 runs to 16 residues. CDR1 is MNHNS, CDR2 SASEGT, per germline. Germline trimming cut 6 bases from V and 2 bases from J; bases unmatched to any gene: 10. CDR3 DNA: TGTGCCAGCAGAGCCGCCCTAGCGGGTCCCACAGATACGCAGTATTTT. It translates to CASRAALAGPTDTQYF.

Ten or more counts support this clonotype. The chain has TRBV5-1 and TRBJ2-1, with D perhaps TRBD2 (5 bases). CDR1 SGHRS and CDR2 YFSETQ come from the germline V gene. Trimming left V 0 bases short and J 3 bases short, with 13 bases between. This CDR3 spans 16 amino acids. CDR3: CASSLDPGIYYNEQFF. The CDR3 DNA follows: TGCGCCAGCAGCTTGGACCCCGGGATTTACTACAATGAGCAGTTCTTC.

This clonotype was detected many times. V usage is TRBV7-9 and J usage is TRBJ2-7, with D perhaps TRBD1 (6 bases). Deletions cut 0 bases from V and 6 bases from J, with 12 bases between. CDR1 is SEHNR and CDR2 is FQNEAQ in the germline V gene (reference sequence). CDR3 size: 14 residues. CDR3 sequence (DNA): TGTGCCAGCAGCTTAGCGCGTGAACAGGGCGAGCAGTACTTC. It is translated as CASSLAREQGEQYF.

This clonotype was counted at least ten times. This chain uses TRBV25-1 with TRBJ2-2; D uncertain. The germline V gene encodes CDR1 MGHDK and CDR2 SYGVNS. V dropped 0 bases and J dropped 4 bases, with 3 bases sitting between them. The CDR3 length is 13 residues. CDR3 nucleotide sequence: TGTGCCAGCAGTGAATATAGCACCGGGGAGCTGTTTTTT. Translated: CASSEYSTGELFF.

This clonotype was counted at least ten times. One end of the junction fails to match germline, which may point to a read error. The genes are TRBV7-7 and TRBJ1-4; D gene uncertain. CDR3 length: 15 amino acids. Germline CDR1 is SSHAT and CDR2 is FNYEAQ (reference sequence). This CDR3 reads CASSLSGATNEKLFF. The CDR3 region has the DNA TGTGCTAGCAGCTTGTCAGGCGCAACTAATGAAAAACTGTTTTTT.

This clonotype was found many times. The rearrangement links TRBV7-2 to TRBJ1-1; tentatively, D is TRBD1 (5 bases). Germline assignment: CDR1 SGHTA and CDR2 FQGNSA. V gave up 5 bases and J gave up 1 base, with 14 bases separating them. The CDR3 is 15 residues long. Here the CDR3 DNA reads TGTGCCAGCAGCCCGCGGGGGGGAGGGAACACTGAAGCTTTCTTT. Its translation is CASSPRGGGNTEAFF.

This clonotype was found many times. The chain recombines TRBV7-9 with TRBJ2-7, with 9 bases lining up with TRBD1. V was pared by 8 bases and J by 3 bases, with 5 bases of the junction left unmatched. This CDR3 has 13 residues. Germline CDR1 SEHNR, CDR2 FQNEAQ (reference sequence). The chain's CDR3 is CASGRTGVYEQYV. DNA of the CDR3: TGTGCCAGCGGTCGGACAGGGGTCTACGAGCAGTACGTC.

This clonotype was seen repeatedly, ten times or more. The chain is built from TRBV9 and TRBJ2-5, with D unclear. The germline CDR1 and CDR2 sequences are SGDLS and YYNGEE. V lost 0 bases and J lost 1, with 7 bases in between. The length of the CDR3 is 14 residues. The CDR3 DNA sequence: TGTGCCAGCAGCGTAGGAGGCCCCCAAGAGACCCAGTACTTC. Encoded protein: CASSVGGPQETQYF.

This clonotype has at least ten counts. This chain links TRBV29-1 with TRBJ2-2; D may be TRBD1 (5 bases). The V gene's germline CDR1 is SQVTM and CDR2 ANQGSEA. The V and J ends lost 2 bases and 1 base respectively, with 8 bases between them. This CDR3 comprises 14 residues. This CDR3 is CSVELTGNTGELFF. The CDR3 DNA reads as TGCAGCGTTGAACTCACAGGGAACACCGGGGAGCTGTTTTTT.

This clonotype was seen at least ten times. The DNA for the CDR3 is TGTGCCAGCAGTGCGGGACAGGGTTCCGCGGAGACCCAGTACTTC. It is translated as CASSAGQGSAETQYF. The rearrangement links TRBV12-3 or TRBV12-4 to TRBJ2-5; TRBD1 agrees at 9 bases. The ends lost 5 bases at V and 5 bases at J; junction bases unmatched: 9. The CDR3 is 15 residues long.

This clonotype was seen at least ten times. This chain joins TRBV5-1 and TRBJ1-2, with unresolved D. Trimming took off 0 bases at V and 8 bases at J, with 17 bases between the two ends. CDR3 length equals 15 residues. The germline V gene has CDR1 SGHRS and CDR2 YFSETQ. CDR3 residues: CASSLVYRATYGYTF. CDR3 DNA: TGCGCCAGCAGCTTGGTATACCGGGCCACGTACGGCTACACCTTC.

Many counts were recorded for this clonotype. The chain couples TRBV27 to TRBJ2-3; D remains unclear. Trimming stripped 3 bases from V and 1 base from J, with 8 bases between. Germline V gives CDR1 MNHEY, CDR2 SMNVEV (reference sequence). CDR3 size: 14 residues. The CDR3 sequence is CASSFGLGTDTQYF. The DNA for the CDR3 is TGTGCCAGCAGTTTCGGGTTGGGCACAGATACGCAGTATTTT.

This clonotype was seen repeatedly, ten times or more. This chain joins TRBV9 and TRBJ1-2, with D possibly matching TRBD1 (5 bases). Looked up from germline, CDR1 is SGDLS and CDR2 is YYNGEE. The CDR3 consists of 16 residues. V was shortened by 2 bases and J by 10 bases, with 24 bases between the two germline ends. The CDR3 bases are TGTGCCAGCAGCGTTGTGATTACCGGGACGGCTGACACCTACACCTTC. Translation gives CASSVVITGTADTYTF.

This clonotype was observed many times. The chain links TRBV18 to TRBJ2-2; no reliable D call. CDR1 and CDR2 from the germline V gene are KGHSH and LQKENI. The CDR3 has 13 residues. V was pared by 2 bases and J by 3 bases, with 4 bases between. The CDR3 region is CASSPIDTGELFF. As DNA, the CDR3 is TGTGCCAGCTCACCAATTGACACCGGGGAGCTGTTTTTT.

Many counts were recorded for this clonotype. CDR3 in DNA: TGCAGTGCTAGGACGCTAGCGGGGGGGCCGCATGAGCAGTTCTTC. This sequence encodes CSARTLAGGPHEQFF. The chain joins TRBV20-1 to TRBJ2-1; TRBD2 aligns across 12 bases. J was trimmed by 8 bases and V by 3 bases; bases with no gene match: 8. The germline V gene has CDR1 DFQATT and CDR2 SNEGSKA (reference sequence). The CDR3 spans 15 residues.

This clonotype was observed at least ten times. The rearrangement joins TRBV20-1 to TRBJ2-7, with 9 bases lining up with TRBD2. The CDR3 spans 14 residues. Trimming at V came to 5 bases and at J to 4 bases, leaving 9 bases not matched to a gene. The V gene's germline CDR1 is DFQATT and CDR2 SNEGSKA (reference sequence). CDR3 sequence reads: CSAVSGGRLYEQYF. The DNA of the CDR3 is TGCAGTGCTGTAAGCGGGGGGCGCCTTTACGAGCAGTACTTC.

This clonotype came up many times. The chain has TRBV29-1 and TRBJ2-5, with TRBD2 as a possible D gene (5 bases). Deletions cut 8 bases from V and 4 bases from J, with 14 bases between. The CDR3 totals 12 residues. Germline V gene lookup returns CDR1 SQVTM and CDR2 ANQGSEA. CDR3 DNA sequence: TGCAGCACCGGGATGGTAGGAGAGACCCAGTACTTC. Its translation is CSTGMVGETQYF.

This clonotype was counted many times. This chain uses TRBV20-1 with TRBJ2-1; D perhaps matches TRBD1 (8 bases). Trimming pared 5 bases from V and 8 bases from J, leaving 19 bases between. Per the germline V gene, CDR1 is DFQATT and CDR2 is SNEGSKA (reference sequence). CDR3 length: 14 residues. CDR3 amino acids: CSAEDREGVYEQFF. The CDR3 bases are TGCAGTGCTGAGGACAGGGAGGGAGTTTATGAGCAGTTCTTC.

This clonotype was seen repeatedly, ten times or more. The chain combines TRBV6-5 with TRBJ2-1, with 9 positions matching TRBD2. Germline V CDR1 and CDR2: MNHEY, SVGAGI. The V gene end was trimmed by 6 bases and the J gene end by 5 bases; junction bases not matched to a gene: 8. This CDR3 is 15 amino acids long. For the CDR3, the DNA is TGTGCCAGCAGAGAAGCGGGGGGCGGTAACAATGAGCAGTTCTTC. It codes for CASREAGGGNNEQFF.

This clonotype was seen ten or more times. The V gene is TRBV12-3 or TRBV12-4, the J gene TRBJ2-7; unclear D gene. V was clipped by 6 bases and J by 2 bases, with 5 bases between them. The CDR3 runs to 11 residues. The DNA of the CDR3 is TGTGCCAGCAGGTCTACCTACGAGCAGTACTTC. The encoded protein is CASRSTYEQYF.

This clonotype was recorded many times. The chain uses TRBV7-9 and TRBJ2-5, with D possibly being TRBD1 (6 bases). The CDR3 is 13 amino acids. Trimming took off 5 bases at V and 3 bases at J, with 10 bases between the two ends. Germline V CDR1 and CDR2: SEHNR, FQNEAQ (reference sequence). The CDR3 region has the DNA TGTGCCAGCAGCCGAAGGGGGAAAGAGACCCAGTACTTC. Protein: CASSRRGKETQYF.

The chain uses TRBV18 and TRBJ1-1; D gene unclear. The CDR3 extends over 15 amino acids. Germline V lookup: CDR1 KGHSH, CDR2 LQKENI. V was pared by 3 bases and J by 3 bases, with 14 bases between. CDR3 sequence (DNA): TGTGCCAGCTCACCGGTCGGCAGAAAATACACTGAAGCTTTCTTT. Translated, it gives CASSPVGRKYTEAFF.

This clonotype was seen many times. The chain employs TRBV4-1 and TRBJ1-3; 8 bases are a match to TRBD1. Germline V gene lookup returns CDR1 MGHRA and CDR2 YSYEKL. The CDR3 covers 17 residues. The junction had 12 bases not matched to a gene; V was cut back by 8 bases and J by 0 bases. The CDR3, as DNA: TGCGCCAGCCGGGGACAGGAGCGCCTTAACTCTGGAAACACCATATATTTT. Amino acid sequence: CASRGQERLNSGNTIYF.

This clonotype was seen repeatedly, ten times or more. The chain combines TRBV6-2 or TRBV6-3 with TRBJ2-6, with TRBD2 identical over 9 bases. CDR1 and CDR2 from the germline V gene are MNHEY and SVGEGT. V shed 6 bases and J 1 base; nucleotides not matched to a gene: 13. The CDR3 is 19 amino acids. The CDR3 DNA reads as TGTGCCAGCAGCCCAAGGCTAGCGGGGTTTACTTCTGGGGCCAACGTCCTGACTTTC. This encodes CASSPRLAGFTSGANVLTF.

At least ten counts were recorded for this clonotype. The chain has TRBV5-1 and TRBJ1-6; D unclear. Trimming took 4 bases from V and 5 from J, leaving 16 bases between them. This CDR3 region has 16 residues. Per the germline V gene, CDR1 is SGHRS and CDR2 is YFSETQ. Here the CDR3 reads CASSVGLSSNNSPLHF. In DNA, the CDR3 is TGCGCCAGCAGCGTCGGACTATCTTCTAATAATTCACCCCTCCACTTT. Full variable domain (outside the CDR3, taken from reference TRBV5-1 and TRBJ1-6): KAGVTQTPRYLIKTRGQQVTLSCSPISGHRSVSWYQQTPGQGLQFLFEYFSETQRNKGNFPGRFSGRQFSNSRSEMNVSTLELGDSALYLCASSVGLSSNNSPLHFGNGTRLTVT.

This clonotype appeared many times. The rearrangement joins TRBV12-3 or TRBV12-4 to TRBJ1-6; D possibly corresponds to TRBD1 (6 bases). Trimming left V 5 bases short and J 4 bases short, with 9 bases between. The CDR3 sequence is 14 residues long. In DNA, the CDR3 is TGTGCCAGCAGTCGAGGACAGTATAATTCACCCCTCCACTTT. It translates to CASSRGQYNSPLHF.

This clonotype came up many times. The V gene is TRBV4-3, the J gene TRBJ2-5; 12 bases line up with TRBD2. The germline CDR1 and CDR2 sequences are LGHNA and YSLEER. J was trimmed by 2 bases and V by 1 base; bases with no gene match: 5. The CDR3 is made up of 17 amino acids. The CDR3 region has the DNA TGCGCCAGCAGCCAAGCAGGTCTAGCGGGGGGGCAAGAGACCCAGTACTTC. Its protein product is CASSQAGLAGGQETQYF.